This section outlines one T cell receptor beta chain sequence together with its context. This clone was seen a single time. There is no known antigen for this receptor. This probably arose from a read error, given a far larger clone one base away. The library came from the immunoSEQ multiplex PCR assay. RNA was extracted from all samples and reverse transcribed into cDNA as template for TCR sequencing. SuperScript III was used to make first-strand cDNA, primed with a 2:1 mix of oligo-dT and random hexamers. A synthetic immune receptor repertoire was used to measure amplification bias, and any remaining bias was corrected computationally. Regarding the original processing steps: Raw reads were preprocessed to remove errors, and CDR3 was defined according to IMGT conventions as the region from the conserved cysteine to phenylalanine. Clonality was calculated as 1 minus Shannon entropy normalized by log2 of the number of productive unique TCRs. Whether each scalp clone was CD4 or CD8 was inferred by checking scalp TCRbeta sequences against the CD4 and CD8 repertoires from sorted blood. Here the immuneACCESS table is served through TCRdb, limited to in-frame sequences with V and J called. Missing clones are a known gap in these copies; in checked studies unresolved V genes cover under half, and the rest lacks a known reason. Clone size and V and J calls were adopted from that table, with D and trimming inferred from the DNA. The sample table records around 170,000 clones; roughly 46% of these occur just once. Over 9.5% of the sample lies in the top ten.

The treatment or condition label here, explained by the study, means: oral pan-JAK inhibitor, 5-10 mg twice daily. From alopecia areata patients, peripheral blood was collected along with lesional scalp punch biopsies. PBMCs were isolated by density centrifugation and stained for CD3, CD4 and CD8, and CD4+ and CD8+ T cells were sorted on a FACSAria. This sample stems from a study of CD8+ T cells in alopecia areata (dated by TCRdb to the late 2010s). Regarding the study in general: Treated patients were enrolled in an open-label pilot trial of oral tofacitinib, 5 to 10 mg twice daily, for moderate-to-severe alopecia areata. Tofacitinib was administered for 6 to 18 months, and 6 months of follow-up off drug were then conducted to assess delayed response and recurrence. Disease severity in treated patients was measured with the SALT score, which quantifies the percentage of affected scalp surface area. In both human patients and the C3H/HeJ mouse model, the study applied high-throughput TCRbeta sequencing to look at T cell clonal expansion in alopecia areata. Scalp tissue and sorted CD4+ and CD8+ peripheral blood T cells from patchy and totalis/universalis alopecia areata patients and from healthy controls were covered by human TCRbeta sequencing. Patients on tofacitinib were biopsied at baseline and after 4 and 24 weeks of treatment, and several of the patients also had a later scalp biopsy. Scalp clonality was compared across normal scalp (n=4), patchy alopecia areata scalp (n=8), and alopecia totalis/universalis scalp (n=8). RNA came from the PAXgene miRNA kit for fixed scalp, the miRNeasy kit for PBMCs, and the RNeasy kit for mouse skin. TCRbeta CDR3 regions were amplified by immunoSEQ multiplex PCR with 35 Vbeta forward and 13 Jbeta reverse primers. Points the paper makes about the study in general: Tofacitinib significantly decreased scalp clonality and the number of expanded CD8+ clones among the top 100 scalp clones. Shared TCR sequences between patients were less evident than in mice, which may be partly attributable to HLA diversity in the patient population. Because the treated cohort was small and had just a single nonresponder, larger studies are needed to establish links between baseline CD8+ expansion and response. During tofacitinib treatment, many expanded lesional clones stuck around in both scalp and blood, and this persistence may partly explain why relapse happens after treatment is stopped. Unlike mouse skin, where gammadelta T cells dominate, normal human skin contains resident alphabeta T cells that get sequenced too, which complicates analysis of the scalp TCR repertoire. Compared with normal scalp, lesional scalp, particularly in alopecia totalis/universalis, had higher clonality and more expanded CD8+ clones, which suggests antigenic drive.

Trimming at the junction amounts to 1 base on V and 2 bases on J, and the germline ends lie 3 bases apart. The CDR3 runs 12 residues from the cysteine to the phenylalanine. Only the CDR3 region is kept as DNA, spanning 36 bases read in frame from base 1. CDR1 and CDR2 (SGHTA, FQGNSA) derive from the germline V gene. The chain links TRBV7-2 with TRBJ2-7; the D gene remains uncertain. This specimen consisted of CD8+ T cells sorted from blood, obtained at week 52, from a patient treated with tofacitinib. This TCR derives from a human donor with alopecia areata. The DNA sequence reads TGTGCCAGCAGCTTAGGGGCCTACGAGCAGTACTTC. Translated, this gives CASSLGAYEQYF.